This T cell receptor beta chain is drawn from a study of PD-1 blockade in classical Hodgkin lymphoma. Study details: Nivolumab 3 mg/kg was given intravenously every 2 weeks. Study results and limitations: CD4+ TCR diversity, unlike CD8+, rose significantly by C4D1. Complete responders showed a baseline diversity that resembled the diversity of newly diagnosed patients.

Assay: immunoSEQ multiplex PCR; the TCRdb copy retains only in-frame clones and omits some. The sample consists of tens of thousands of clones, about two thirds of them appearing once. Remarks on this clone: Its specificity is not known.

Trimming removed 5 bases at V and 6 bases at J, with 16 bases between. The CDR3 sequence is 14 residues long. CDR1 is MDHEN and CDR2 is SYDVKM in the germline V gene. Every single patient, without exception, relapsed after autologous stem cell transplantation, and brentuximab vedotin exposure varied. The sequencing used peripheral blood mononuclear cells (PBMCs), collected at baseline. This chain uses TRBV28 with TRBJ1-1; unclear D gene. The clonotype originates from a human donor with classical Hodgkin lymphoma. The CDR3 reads CASSPLTPGSEAFF. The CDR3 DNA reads TGTGCCAGCAGTCCCCTGACCCCGGGATCTGAAGCTTTCTTT.